This T cell receptor (beta chain) was sequenced for a study of blood T cell repertoires in COVID-19. In the study overall: Samples came from the United States, Italy and Spain, spanning acute and convalescent COVID-19. The cDNA or gDNA used as material had been derived from T cells, B-cell-depleted T cells, or PBMCs.

V was pared by 3 bases and J by 5 bases, with 8 bases of the junction left unmatched. Germline V gives CDR1 MDHEN, CDR2 SYDVKM. There are 15 residues in the CDR3. Assay used: immunoSEQ multiplex PCR; TCRdb lists only in-frame clones, some missing. The data contain some 140,000 clones, over 80% of them singletons. Material for sequencing was peripheral blood. This clonotype was sampled from a man aged 50 or older with active COVID-19. V is TRBV28 and J is TRBJ1-2, with TRBD1 matching 8 bases. In DNA form, the CDR3 reads TGTGCCAGCAGTTTGTCAGGGGGCGTAGGGTATGGCTACACCTTC. This sequence encodes CASSLSGGVGYGYTF.